Described below is a single T cell receptor beta chain sequence and its context. Its antigen is unidentified. CDR1 and CDR2 from the germline V gene are MDHEN and SYDVKM. The CDR3 extends over 12 amino acids. V was trimmed by 2 bases and J by 4 bases, leaving 4 bases between them. CD45RO-negative CD8 cells positively selected for CCR7 made up the naive population, which excluded terminally differentiated effector memory CD45RA+ cells. The record originates from a study of shared clonotypes between healthy human individuals. The study's findings and limits: A handful of donors showed sharing of about 5.5% of naive CD4 clonotypes.

At a deep level, the assay was run. Profiling relied on immunoSEQ multiplex PCR, and the TCRdb table lists in-frame clones only, not all of them. The table shows around 1,900,000 clones, with around 95% occurring only once. Sequenced sample: naive CD8+ T cells from PBMCs. The sequence derives from a young man in good health. Some clones in this sample may be carry-over from other donors' samples. The chain links TRBV28 to TRBJ2-3; D unresolved. This CDR3 reads CASSLTPDTQYF. CDR3 DNA: TGTGCCAGCAGTTTAACCCCAGATACGCAGTATTTT.